The rows below give T cell receptor beta chains drawn from one sample of a study of spatial heterogeneity in lung cancer. Via MiXCR, TCRdb re-called the 5' RACE reads, giving one row per CDR3 protein. The data contain about 52,000 distinct CDR3 sequences, roughly 7% of them singletons. The sample here was PBMCs, taken at surgery. All receptors come from a female donor with early-stage non-small cell lung cancer. CDR3s include the opening cysteine and the closing phenylalanine or tryptophan. The order of the fields is CDR3 length, V gene, D gene, clone size, J gene, CDR3 DNA, CDR3 protein. The D gene is left open where the match is weak. Part of the rows lack a size; the others show once, few, many or a class for expanded clones.

>13|TRBV3-1|.|.|TRBJ1-1
TGTGCCAGCAGCCAACTCGAGAACACTGAAGCTTTCTTT
CASSQLENTEAFF
>16|TRBV7-2|TRBD1|.|TRBJ1-3
TGTGCCAGCAGCACTACAGGGGCCTACTCTGGAAACACCATATATTTT
CASSTTGAYSGNTIYF
>14|TRBV7-8|.|many|TRBJ2-7
TGTGCCAGCAGCAGTAGACCGTTCTCCTACGAGCAGTACTTC
CASSSRPFSYEQYF
>13|TRBV29-1|.|many|TRBJ1-1
TGCAGCGCCAGGTCGGTAATGACTAATGAAGCTTTCTTT
CSARSVMTNEAFF
>11|TRBV20-1|.|many|TRBJ2-2
TGCAGTGCTCGCGGAGCCGGGGAGCTGTTTTTT
CSARGAGELFF
>17|TRBV6-2/TRBV6-3|TRBD1|many|TRBJ2-4
TGTGCCAGCAAGGGGCACGGACAGGGACTGGCCAAAAACATTCAGTACTTC
CASKGHGQGLAKNIQYF
>15|TRBV12-3/TRBV12-4|TRBD2|.|TRBJ2-1
TGTGCCAGCAGCCTTCTAGCGGGGTTTCTCAATAAGCAGTTCTTC
CASSLLAGFLNKQFF
>13|TRBV5-5|.|once|TRBJ2-5
TGTGCCAGCAGCTTGGTAGGGGAAGAGACCCAGTACTTC
CASSLVGEETQYF
>15|TRBV5-1|.|many|TRBJ2-1
TGCGCCAGCAGCTTGGAGGCTGCCCCCACCAATGAGCAGTTCTTC
CASSLEAAPTNEQFF
>15|TRBV7-2|.|.|TRBJ2-3
TGTGCCAGCAGCCGGCTAGGTACAGTAACAGATACGCAGTATTTT
CASSRLGTVTDTQYF
>17|TRBV7-6|.|many|TRBJ2-2
TGTGCCAGCAGCCTATATGCCGGGACGGCTAACACCGGGGAGCTGTTTTTT
CASSLYAGTANTGELFF
>15|TRBV4-1|TRBD2|many|TRBJ2-3
TGCGCCAGCAGCCTCTTTGAGCGGGGGGGCAATACGCAGTATTTT
CASSLFERGGNTQYF
>15|TRBV12-3/TRBV12-4|.|.|TRBJ2-1
TGTGCCAGCAGTTTGTCGAGTGCGAGCGACAATGAGCAGTTCTTC
CASSLSSASDNEQFF
>16|TRBV12-5|.|.|TRBJ2-2
TGTGCTAGTGGGCGATCACGGAGGAGTGGCACCGGGGAGCTGTTTTTT
CASGRSRRSGTGELFF
>13|TRBV2|.|few|TRBJ1-1
TGTGCCAGCAGCGAGGAATCCCGGAAGGAAGCTTTCTTT
CASSEESRKEAFF
>14|TRBV6-2/TRBV6-3|.|.|TRBJ2-5
TGTGCCAGCGCCGTAACGGGCCCCCAAGAGACCCAGTACTTC
CASAVTGPQETQYF
>13|TRBV4-1|.|medium-sized|TRBJ2-3
TGCGCCAGCAGGCATAGGGGCACAGATACGCAGTATTTT
CASRHRGTDTQYF
>14|TRBV7-2|.|few|TRBJ2-3
TGTGCCAGCGTTACCGGGACCTGGGCAGATACGCAGTATTTT
CASVTGTWADTQYF
>16|TRBV20-1|TRBD1|many|TRBJ1-5
TGCAGTGCTAGAGACTCTAGGGGACAGAGCAATCAGCCCCAGCATTTT
CSARDSRGQSNQPQHF
>14|TRBV5-6|TRBD1|.|TRBJ2-7
TGTGCCAGCAGCTGGGACAGGGGTGTCAACGAGCAGTACTTC
CASSWDRGVNEQYF
>14|TRBV5-1|TRBD1|few|TRBJ1-6
TGCGCCAGCACCTTGAGGACAGGGGAATCACCCCTCCACTTT
CASTLRTGESPLHF
>15|TRBV7-3|TRBD2|.|TRBJ2-4
TGTGCCAGCAGCGAGACTAGCGGTGGCAAAAACATTCAGTACTTC
CASSETSGGKNIQYF
>9|TRBV29-1|.|many|TRBJ2-5
TGCAGCGCAGGAGAGACCCAGTACTTC
CSAGETQYF
>10|TRBV3-1|.|many|TRBJ2-5
TGTGCCAGCAGCCAAGGGACCCAGTACTTC
CASSQGTQYF
>17|TRBV9|.|many|TRBJ2-1
TGTGCCAGCAGCCAAGATGCGGGGCTTTCTTACTACAATGAGCAGTTCTTC
CASSQDAGLSYYNEQFF
>12|TRBV18|.|few|TRBJ2-1
TGTGCCAGCTCACCGGGCAGGTATGAGCAGTTCTTC
CASSPGRYEQFF
>15|TRBV3-1|.|.|TRBJ1-4
TGTGCCAGCAGCCAAGGACCGGTGGCGGGGGAAAAACTGTTTTTT
CASSQGPVAGEKLFF
>14|TRBV2|.|many|TRBJ2-3
TGTGCCAGCAGTGTGGGCCCACGCACAGATACGCAGTATTTT
CASSVGPRTDTQYF
>12|TRBV28|.|many|TRBJ2-5
TGTGCCAGCAGGCCACCCTCGGAGACCCAGTACTTC
CASRPPSETQYF
>14|TRBV7-9|.|few|TRBJ1-4
TGTGCCAGCAGCTTCAGGCACACTAATGAAAAACTGTTTTTT
CASSFRHTNEKLFF
>14|TRBV7-9|.|.|TRBJ2-3
TGTGCCAGCAGCTCGACTAGTGGGGGAGATACGCAGTATTTT
CASSSTSGGDTQYF
>16|TRBV5-5|TRBD2|many|TRBJ2-3
TGTGCCAGCAGCCCCACCGGGACTAGCAGAGCAGATACGCAGTATTTT
CASSPTGTSRADTQYF
>15|TRBV6-5|.|few|TRBJ1-3
TGTGCCAGCCAGAGGGGCAGCCGGTCAACGTACACCATATATTTT
CASQRGSRSTYTIYF
>12|TRBV29-1|.|many|TRBJ2-3
TGCAGCGTTTTAACCACATGGGATACGCAGTATTTT
CSVLTTWDTQYF
>17|TRBV11-3|TRBD1|few|TRBJ2-6
TGTGCCAGCAGCCAAGGACAGGGGAAGACTGGGGCCAACGTCCTGACTTTC
CASSQGQGKTGANVLTF
>11|TRBV7-9|.|few|TRBJ2-3
TGTGCCAGCAGACGAACGGGTACGCAGTATTTT
CASRRTGTQYF
>16|TRBV30|.|many|TRBJ2-6
TGTGCCTGGAGAACAGGGCGAAGCTCTGGGGCCAACGTCCTGACTTTC
CAWRTGRSSGANVLTF
>17|TRBV7-3|.|many|TRBJ2-1
TGTGCCAGCAGCTTAAACCTAGGGGGACCCCTTAACAATGAGCAGTTCTTC
CASSLNLGGPLNNEQFF
>14|TRBV7-9|.|many|TRBJ1-4
TGTGCCAGCAGCTTGACCGTTTCTAATGAAAAACTGTTTTTT
CASSLTVSNEKLFF
>15|TRBV21-1|.|many|TRBJ1-1
TGTGCCAGCAGCAATTGGACAGTCCTGAACACTGAAGCTTTCTTT
CASSNWTVLNTEAFF
>12|TRBV6-2/TRBV6-3|.|.|TRBJ1-1
TGTGCCAGCCTGGAGCTGAACACTGAAGCTTTCTTT
CASLELNTEAFF
>15|TRBV5-5|TRBD1|.|TRBJ2-2
TGTGCCAGCAGCCAGGGACAGAAGAACACCGGGGAGCTGTTTTTT
CASSQGQKNTGELFF
>14|TRBV7-9|.|many|TRBJ2-2
TGTGCCAGCAGCTATCTCCCCAACACCGGGGAGCTGTTTTTT
CASSYLPNTGELFF
>14|TRBV12-3/TRBV12-4|TRBD2|.|TRBJ2-1
TGTGCCAGCACCCTGGGACTAGCGGGCAATGAGCAGTTCTTC
CASTLGLAGNEQFF
>13|TRBV7-9|.|few|TRBJ2-3
TGTGCCAGCAGAGGACTGTACACAGATACGCAGTATTTT
CASRGLYTDTQYF
>15|TRBV5-6|.|few|TRBJ1-5
TGTGCCAGCAGCTTGGGATCGTACAGAAATCAGCCCCAGCATTTT
CASSLGSYRNQPQHF
>14|TRBV18|.|.|TRBJ1-3
TGTGCCAGCTCACAATCCCAAGGTGGAAACACCATATATTTT
CASSQSQGGNTIYF
>12|TRBV20-1|.|many|TRBJ2-3
TGCAGTGCTAGTCGGGACTCCCGAACGCAGTATTTT
CSASRDSRTQYF
>13|TRBV9|TRBD1|.|TRBJ1-6
TGTGCCAGCCAGACAGGGGGTGGTTCACCCCTCCACTTT
CASQTGGGSPLHF
>15|TRBV24-1|.|many|TRBJ2-1
TGTGCCACCAGTGAACGGAGGAGCTCCTACAATGAGCAGTTCTTC
CATSERRSSYNEQFF
>13|TRBV6-1|TRBD2|many|TRBJ2-3
TGTGCCAGCAGTGAAAGGGGAGGGACCAAGCAGTATTTT
CASSERGGTKQYF
>14|TRBV5-1|.|many|TRBJ2-3
TGCGCCAGCAGCTTGGGCGGACGCACAGATACGCAGTATTTT
CASSLGGRTDTQYF
>16|TRBV9|.|many|TRBJ1-2
TGTGCCAGCAGCGTAGCCCCAGGAGTTTCCCCCCATGGCTACACCTTC
CASSVAPGVSPHGYTF